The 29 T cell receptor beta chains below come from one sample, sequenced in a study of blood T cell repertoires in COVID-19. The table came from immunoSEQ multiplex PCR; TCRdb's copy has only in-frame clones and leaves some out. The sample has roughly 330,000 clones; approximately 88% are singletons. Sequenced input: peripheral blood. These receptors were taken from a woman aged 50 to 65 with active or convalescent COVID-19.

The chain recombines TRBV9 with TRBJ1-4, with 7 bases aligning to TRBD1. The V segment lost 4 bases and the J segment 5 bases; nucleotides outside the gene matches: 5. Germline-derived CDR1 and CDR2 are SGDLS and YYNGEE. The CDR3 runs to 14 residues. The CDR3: CASSRGQANEKLFF. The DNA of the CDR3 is TGTGCCAGCAGCCGAGGACAGGCAAATGAAAAACTGTTTTTT.

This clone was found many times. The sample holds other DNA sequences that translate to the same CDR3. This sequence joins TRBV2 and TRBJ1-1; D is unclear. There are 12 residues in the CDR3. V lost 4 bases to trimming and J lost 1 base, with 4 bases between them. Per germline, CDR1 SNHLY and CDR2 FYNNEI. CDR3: CASSVRNTEAFF. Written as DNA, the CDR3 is TGTGCCAGCAGTGTCAGGAACACTGAAGCTTTCTTT.

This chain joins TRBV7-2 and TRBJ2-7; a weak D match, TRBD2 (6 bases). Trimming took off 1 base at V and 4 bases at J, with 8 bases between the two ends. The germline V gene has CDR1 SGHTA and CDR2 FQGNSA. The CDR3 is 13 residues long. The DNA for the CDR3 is TGTGCCAGCAGCTTAGGGGCGGGGTACGAGCAGTACTTC. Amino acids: CASSLGAGYEQYF.

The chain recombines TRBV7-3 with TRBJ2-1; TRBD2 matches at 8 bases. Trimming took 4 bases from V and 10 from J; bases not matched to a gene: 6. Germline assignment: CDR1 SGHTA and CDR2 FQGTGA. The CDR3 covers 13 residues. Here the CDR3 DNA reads TGTGCCAGCAGCTCAACGGTAGCGGGGGAGCAGTTCTTC. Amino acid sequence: CASSSTVAGEQFF.

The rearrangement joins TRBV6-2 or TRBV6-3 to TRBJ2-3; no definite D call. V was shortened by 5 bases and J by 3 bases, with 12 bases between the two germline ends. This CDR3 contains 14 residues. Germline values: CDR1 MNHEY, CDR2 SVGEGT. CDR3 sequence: CASSPASTTDTQYF. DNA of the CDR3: TGTGCCAGCAGTCCAGCGAGTACAACAGATACGCAGTATTTT.

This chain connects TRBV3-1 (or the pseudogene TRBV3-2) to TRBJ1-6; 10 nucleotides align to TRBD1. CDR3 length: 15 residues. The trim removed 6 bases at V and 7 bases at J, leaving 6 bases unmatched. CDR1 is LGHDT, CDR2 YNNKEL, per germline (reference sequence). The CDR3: CASRRQGALNSPLHF. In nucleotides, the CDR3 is TGTGCCAGCAGGAGACAGGGGGCCTTGAATTCACCCCTCCACTTT.

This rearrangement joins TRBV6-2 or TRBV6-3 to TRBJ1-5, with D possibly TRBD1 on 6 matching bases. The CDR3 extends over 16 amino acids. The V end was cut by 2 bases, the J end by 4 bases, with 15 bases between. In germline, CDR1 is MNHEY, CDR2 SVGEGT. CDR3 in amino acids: CASSYSSRGYNQPQHF. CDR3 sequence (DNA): TGTGCCAGCAGTTACAGTTCGAGGGGGTATAATCAGCCCCAGCATTTT.

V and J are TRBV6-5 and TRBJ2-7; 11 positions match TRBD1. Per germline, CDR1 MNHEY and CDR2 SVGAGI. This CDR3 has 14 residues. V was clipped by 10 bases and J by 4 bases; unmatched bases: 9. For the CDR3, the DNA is TGTGCCACTACCGGGACAGGGGGTGGGTACGAGCAGTACTTC. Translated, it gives CATTGTGGGYEQYF.

CDR3 residues: CATDRGPGEKLFF. The CDR3 region has the DNA TGTGCCACCGACAGGGGGCCGGGGGAAAAACTGTTTTTT. The chain links TRBV6-5 to TRBJ1-4, with 10 positions matching TRBD1. CDR1 MNHEY and CDR2 SVGAGI come from the germline V gene. The CDR3 contains 13 residues. The J segment lost 8 bases and the V segment lost 10 bases, leaving 7 bases of the junction unmatched.

CDR3 nucleotide sequence: TGTGCCAGCAGTTTTTGGGGAGATGAAGCTTTCTTT. Translating it yields CASSFWGDEAFF. The chain uses TRBV27 and TRBJ1-1; no clear D gene. Germline values: CDR1 MNHEY, CDR2 SMNVEV (reference sequence). There are 12 residues in the CDR3. V lost 3 bases and J lost 7, with 9 bases in between.

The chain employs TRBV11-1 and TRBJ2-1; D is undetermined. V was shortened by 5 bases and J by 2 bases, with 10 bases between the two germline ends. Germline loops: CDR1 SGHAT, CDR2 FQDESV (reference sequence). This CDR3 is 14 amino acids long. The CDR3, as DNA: TGTGCCAGCAGCCCCCTCCGTGCCTACAATGAGCAGTTCTTC. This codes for CASSPLRAYNEQFF.

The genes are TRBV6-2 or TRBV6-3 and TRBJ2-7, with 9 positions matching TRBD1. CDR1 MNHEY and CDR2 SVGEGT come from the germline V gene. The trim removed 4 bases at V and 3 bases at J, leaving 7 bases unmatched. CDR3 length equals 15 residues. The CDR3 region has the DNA TGTGCCAGCAGTTTCCCCGACAGGGGGAACTACGAGCAGTACTTC. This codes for CASSFPDRGNYEQYF.

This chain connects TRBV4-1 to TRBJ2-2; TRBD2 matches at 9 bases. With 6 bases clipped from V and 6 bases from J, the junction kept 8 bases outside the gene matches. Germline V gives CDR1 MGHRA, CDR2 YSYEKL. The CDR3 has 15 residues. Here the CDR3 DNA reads TGCGCCAGCAGTACCGGGACTAGCATACCCGGGGAGCTGTTTTTT. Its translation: CASSTGTSIPGELFF.

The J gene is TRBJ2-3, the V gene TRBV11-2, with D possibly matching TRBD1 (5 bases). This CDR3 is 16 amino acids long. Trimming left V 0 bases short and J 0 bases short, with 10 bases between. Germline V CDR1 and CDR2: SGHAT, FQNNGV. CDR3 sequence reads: CASSLEGARSTDTQYF. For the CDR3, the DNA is TGTGCCAGCAGCTTAGAAGGGGCTCGAAGCACAGATACGCAGTATTTT.

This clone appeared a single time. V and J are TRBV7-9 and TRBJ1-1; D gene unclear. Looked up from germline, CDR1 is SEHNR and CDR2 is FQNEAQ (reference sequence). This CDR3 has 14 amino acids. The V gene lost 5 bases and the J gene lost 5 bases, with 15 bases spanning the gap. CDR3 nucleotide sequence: TGTGCCAGCAGCCCTACTGGCGGGGAAACTGAAGCTTTCTTT. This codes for CASSPTGGETEAFF.

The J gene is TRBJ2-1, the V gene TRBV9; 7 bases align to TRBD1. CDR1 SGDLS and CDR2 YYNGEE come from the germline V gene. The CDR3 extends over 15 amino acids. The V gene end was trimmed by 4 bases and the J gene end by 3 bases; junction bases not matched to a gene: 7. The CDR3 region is CASSPGQSHYNEQFF. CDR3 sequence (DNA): TGTGCCAGCAGCCCGGGACAGTCTCACTACAATGAGCAGTTCTTC.

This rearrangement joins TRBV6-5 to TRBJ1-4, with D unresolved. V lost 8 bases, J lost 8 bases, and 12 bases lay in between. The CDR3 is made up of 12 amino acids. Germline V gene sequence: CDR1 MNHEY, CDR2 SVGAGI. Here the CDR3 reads CASRAAGEKLFF. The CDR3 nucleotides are TGTGCCAGCCGGGCCGCGGGAGAAAAACTGTTTTTT.

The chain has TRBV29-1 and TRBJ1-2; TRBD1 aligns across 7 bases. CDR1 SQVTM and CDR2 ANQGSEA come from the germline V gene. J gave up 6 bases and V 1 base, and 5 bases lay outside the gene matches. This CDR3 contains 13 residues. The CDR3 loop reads CSVEAGRGDGYTF. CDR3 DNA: TGCAGCGTTGAAGCGGGCAGGGGGGATGGCTACACCTTC.

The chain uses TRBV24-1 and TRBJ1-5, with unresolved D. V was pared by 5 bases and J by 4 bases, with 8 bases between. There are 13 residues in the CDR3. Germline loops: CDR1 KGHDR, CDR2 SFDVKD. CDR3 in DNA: TGTGCCACCAGTGCGGGGAAAAATCAGCCCCAGCATTTT. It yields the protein CATSAGKNQPQHF.

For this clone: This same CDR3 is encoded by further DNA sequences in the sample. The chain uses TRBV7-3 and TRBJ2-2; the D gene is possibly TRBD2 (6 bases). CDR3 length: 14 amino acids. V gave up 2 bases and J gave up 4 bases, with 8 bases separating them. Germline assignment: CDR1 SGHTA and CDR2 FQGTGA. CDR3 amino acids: CASSLGGSTGELFF. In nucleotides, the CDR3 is TGTGCCAGCAGCTTAGGGGGGAGCACCGGGGAGCTGTTTTTT.

The CDR3 spells CASSQRTGPPKETQYF. CDR3 DNA: TGTGCCAGCAGCCAGCGGACAGGCCCTCCAAAAGAGACCCAGTACTTC. The chain links TRBV7-3 to TRBJ2-5; 7 bases are a match to TRBD1. The CDR3 sequence is 16 residues long. V gave up 5 bases and J gave up 3 bases; unmatched junction bases: 12. Germline V CDR1 and CDR2: SGHTA, FQGTGA.

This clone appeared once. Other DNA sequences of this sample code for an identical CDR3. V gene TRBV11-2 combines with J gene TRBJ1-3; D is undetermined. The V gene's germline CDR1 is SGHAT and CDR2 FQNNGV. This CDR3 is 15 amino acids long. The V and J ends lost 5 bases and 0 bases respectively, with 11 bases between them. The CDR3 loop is CASSLAGSSGNTIYF. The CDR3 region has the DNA TGTGCCAGCAGCCTCGCGGGCAGCTCTGGAAACACCATATATTTT.

In DNA form, the CDR3 reads TGTGCCAGCAGTTTACAGGGTCCAAATCAGCCCCAGCATTTT. This gives the protein CASSLQGPNQPQHF. The chain joins TRBV6-5 to TRBJ1-5; perhaps TRBD1 as D (6 bases). CDR3 size: 14 residues. V was trimmed by 4 bases and J by 4 bases, leaving 11 bases between them. Germline-derived CDR1 and CDR2 are MNHEY and SVGAGI.

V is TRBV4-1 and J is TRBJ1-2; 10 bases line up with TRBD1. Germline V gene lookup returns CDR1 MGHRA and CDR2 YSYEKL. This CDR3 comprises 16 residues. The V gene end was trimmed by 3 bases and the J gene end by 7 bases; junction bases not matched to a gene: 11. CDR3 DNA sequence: TGCGCCAGCAGCCATTCTCGAGCGACAGGGGGCTCTGGCTACACCTTC. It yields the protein CASSHSRATGGSGYTF.

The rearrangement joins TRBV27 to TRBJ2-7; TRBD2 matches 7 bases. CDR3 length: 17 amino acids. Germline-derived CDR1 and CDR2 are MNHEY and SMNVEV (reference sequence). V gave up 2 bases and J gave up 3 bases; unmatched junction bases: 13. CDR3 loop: CASSLSRPSTGGYEQYF. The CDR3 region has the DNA TGTGCCAGCAGTTTAAGTCGGCCATCCACGGGGGGCTACGAGCAGTACTTC.

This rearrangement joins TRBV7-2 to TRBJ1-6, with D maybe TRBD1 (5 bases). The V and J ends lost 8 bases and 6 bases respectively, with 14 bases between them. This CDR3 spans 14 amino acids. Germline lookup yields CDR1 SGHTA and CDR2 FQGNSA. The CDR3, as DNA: TGTGCCAGCGGCGAGGGGAGGGTTAATTCACCCCTCCACTTT. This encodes CASGEGRVNSPLHF. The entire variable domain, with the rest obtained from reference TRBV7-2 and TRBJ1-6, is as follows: GAGVSQSPSNKVTEKGKDVELRCDPISGHTALYWYRQSLGQGLEFLIYFQGNSAPDKSGLPSDRFSAERTGGSVSTLTIQRTQQEDSAVYLCASGEGRVNSPLHFGNGTRLTVT.

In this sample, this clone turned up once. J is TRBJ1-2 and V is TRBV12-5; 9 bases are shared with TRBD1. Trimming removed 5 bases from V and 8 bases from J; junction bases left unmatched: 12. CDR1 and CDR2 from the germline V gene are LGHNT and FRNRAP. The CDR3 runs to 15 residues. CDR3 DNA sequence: TGTGCTAGTGGTGCCTCCGGGACAGGGACTCGGGGCTACACCTTC. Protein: CASGASGTGTRGYTF.

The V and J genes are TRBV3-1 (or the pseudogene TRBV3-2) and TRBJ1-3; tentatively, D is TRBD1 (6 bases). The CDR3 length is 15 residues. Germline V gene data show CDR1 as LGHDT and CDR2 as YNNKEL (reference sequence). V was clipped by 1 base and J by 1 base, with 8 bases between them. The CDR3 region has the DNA TGTGCCAGCAGCCAAGGGACAGTTTCTGGAAACACCATATATTTT. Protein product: CASSQGTVSGNTIYF.

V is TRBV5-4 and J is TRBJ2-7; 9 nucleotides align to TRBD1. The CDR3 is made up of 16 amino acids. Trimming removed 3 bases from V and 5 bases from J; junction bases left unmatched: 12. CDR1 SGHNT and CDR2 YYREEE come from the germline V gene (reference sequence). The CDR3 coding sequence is TGTGCCAGCAGCTCGATGACCGGGACAGGGTACGACGAGCAGTACTTC. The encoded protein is CASSSMTGTGYDEQYF.